The source of this T cell receptor beta chain is a study of human CD8 memory T cell subsets. It was UMI-labeled 5' RACE by which the TCR beta libraries were made. From its re-call of the 5' RACE reads, TCRdb lists each CDR3 protein once, without DNA. The sample table includes thousands of distinct CDR3 sequences. Germline CDR1 LNHNV, CDR2 YYDKDF (reference sequence). The CDR3 sequence is 22 residues long. The term TPEX covered CCR7+ PD-1+ TIGIT+ early memory CD8+ T cells that had exhausted-like traits. The chain has TRBV15 and TRBJ2-7; TCRdb calls TRBD2, which cannot be checked without DNA. The specimen sequenced was CD8+ T cells from PBMCs. The receptor was derived from a human donor in good health. Here the CDR3 reads CATSRDPLAGGTSPEGPYEQYF.